This entry lists 26 T cell receptor beta chains sequenced from one sample in a study of T cells in Graves' hyperthyroidism and ophthalmopathy. Amplification of TCR beta CDR3 regions was performed using RNA transcripts as template. The primer set for the first-round RT-PCR of the TCR CDR3 was HTBI. TCRdb re-called the multiplex PCR reads through MiXCR, storing one row per CDR3 protein. The repertoire holds more than 350,000 distinct CDR3 sequences, around 15% seen once, with roughly a fifth in the top ten. Source material: blood. These TCRs come from a woman in her fifties or sixties with Graves' ophthalmopathy.

This clonotype appeared a few times. The rearrangement joins TRBV19 to TRBJ2-2; 7 nucleotides agree with TRBD1. The CDR3 spans 14 residues. Trimming removed 5 bases from V and 6 bases from J; junction bases left unmatched: 6. Germline assignment: CDR1 LNHDA and CDR2 SQIVND (reference sequence). The CDR3: CASSDRVKAGELFF. DNA of the CDR3: TGTGCCAGTAGTGACAGGGTGAAGGCCGGGGAGCTGTTTTTT.

The count of this clonotype is one. In DNA, the CDR3 is TGTGCCAGCAGTGAAGGGGGTCTTGGGTATGGCTACACCTTC. Its translation is CASSEGGLGYGYTF. The genes are TRBV6-1 and TRBJ1-2, with D hard to call. This CDR3 contains 14 residues. Germline V gives CDR1 MNHNS, CDR2 SASEGT. The germline V and J ends were trimmed by 1 base and 5 bases, with 11 bases remaining between them.

Many counts were recorded for this clonotype. The rearrangement joins TRBV7-8 to TRBJ2-7, with 7 positions matching TRBD2. Germline assignment: CDR1 SGHVS and CDR2 FQNEAQ. The CDR3 loop spans 16 amino acids. V lost 1 base, J lost 6 bases, and 12 bases stayed unmatched. The CDR3 loop is CASSLVSGRSVGEQYF. In DNA, the CDR3 is TGTGCCAGCAGCTTAGTTTCCGGGAGGTCCGTGGGCGAGCAGTACTTC.

The chain carries TRBV11-2 and TRBJ1-1, with a tentative D call TRBD1 (6 bases). V lost 5 bases, J lost 3 bases, and 16 bases lay in between. Germline assignment: CDR1 SGHAT and CDR2 FQNNGV. This CDR3 contains 15 residues. This CDR3 reads CASSRGGVQDTEAFF. The DNA of the CDR3 is TGTGCCAGCAGCCGAGGGGGGGTTCAGGACACTGAAGCTTTCTTT.

This clonotype turned up a few times. This chain links TRBV27 with TRBJ2-2; tentative D call: TRBD1 (5 bases). Trimming removed 1 base from V and 6 bases from J, with 6 bases in between. Germline values: CDR1 MNHEY, CDR2 SMNVEV (reference sequence). The CDR3 contains 13 residues. The CDR3 reads CASSLFRAGELFF. For the CDR3, the DNA is TGTGCCAGCAGTTTATTCAGGGCCGGGGAGCTGTTTTTT.

The table lists this clonotype with many counts. The chain combines TRBV12-3 or TRBV12-4 with TRBJ2-5; no clear D gene. The V gene lost 6 bases and the J gene lost 4 bases, with 9 bases spanning the gap. The CDR3 runs to 12 residues. CDR3 bases: TGTGCCAGCAGCCTGTATGGAGAGACCCAGTACTTC. Protein product: CASSLYGETQYF.

A few counts support this clonotype. The genes are TRBV4-1 and TRBJ2-7; 7 bases are shared with TRBD2. Per germline, CDR1 MGHRA and CDR2 YSYEKL. The CDR3 is 17 amino acids. The J segment lost 4 bases and the V segment lost 0 bases, leaving 12 bases of the junction unmatched. DNA for the CDR3: TGCGCCAGCAGCCAAGAAGAGGAGCGGGAAACGGGGTACGAGCAGTACTTC. It translates to CASSQEEERETGYEQYF.

Remarks on this clonotype: A much larger clone lies one base from this, so it may be a read error. The chain couples TRBV13 to TRBJ1-2, with no clear D. The CDR3 contains 13 residues. Germline CDR1 PRHDT, CDR2 FYEKMQ (reference sequence). The CDR3 spells CANSPSGNYGYTF. As DNA, the CDR3 is TGTGCCAACAGCCCGTCGGGGAACTATGGCTACACCTTC.

Comments on this clonotype: Since no conserved phenylalanine or tryptophan closes the CDR3, a read error is the likely cause. Because the CDR3's place on the DNA is in doubt, the DNA is left out and the CDR3 is given as listed by TCRdb. CDR3 region: CASSSPSSPDR. The genes are TRBV28 and TRBJ2-2; the table's D call of TRBD1 was not tested on the DNA. Germline-derived CDR1 and CDR2 are MDHEN and SYDVKM. The CDR3 is 11 residues long, ends included.

The rearrangement uses TRBV5-1 and TRBJ2-1; no clear D gene. This CDR3 region has 13 residues. Per germline, CDR1 SGHRS and CDR2 YFSETQ. Trimming stripped 0 bases from V and 13 bases from J, with 14 bases between. In DNA form, the CDR3 reads TGCGCCAGCAGCTTGGCCAGGAACCCCCACCAGTTCTTC. This translates into CASSLARNPHQFF.

This clonotype was picked up a small number of times. The V and J genes are TRBV12-3 or TRBV12-4 and TRBJ2-1, with D possibly being TRBD2 (6 bases). Trimming removed 4 bases at V and 2 bases at J, with 15 bases between. The CDR3 spans 16 residues. CDR3 region: CASSSPGGETYNEQFF. The CDR3 DNA reads TGTGCCAGCAGTTCCCCCGGGGGTGAGACCTACAATGAGCAGTTCTTC.

The table lists this clonotype with a few counts. The V and J genes are TRBV30 and TRBJ2-1; 13 positions match TRBD2. CDR1 and CDR2 (germline): GTSNPN, SVGIG (reference sequence). Trimming took 1 base from V and 6 from J; bases not matched to a gene: 6. The CDR3 is 16 amino acids. CDR3 amino acids: CAWSALGLAGPNEQFF. The CDR3 DNA is TGTGCCTGGAGTGCATTGGGACTAGCGGGACCCAATGAGCAGTTCTTC.

This clonotype was seen ten or more times. The chain recombines TRBV5-1 with TRBJ2-1, with TRBD2 matching over 10 bases. From germline, CDR1 is SGHRS and CDR2 YFSETQ. Trimming took 4 bases from V and 4 from J; bases not matched to a gene: 8. This CDR3 contains 16 residues. The DNA for the CDR3 is TGCGCCAGCAGCCCCGACAGCGGGAGGGATTACAATGAGCAGTTCTTC. Residues: CASSPDSGRDYNEQFF. Full variable domain (rest looked up from reference TRBV5-1 and TRBJ2-1): KAGVTQTPRYLIKTRGQQVTLSCSPISGHRSVSWYQQTPGQGLQFLFEYFSETQRNKGNFPGRFSGRQFSNSRSEMNVSTLELGDSALYLCASSPDSGRDYNEQFFGPGTRLTVL.

This clonotype was recorded at least ten times. The chain employs TRBV7-9 and TRBJ2-5, with a weak D call TRBD2 (6 bases). The CDR3 has 14 amino acids. Trimming stripped 5 bases from V and 1 base from J, with 11 bases between. Germline loops: CDR1 SEHNR, CDR2 FQNEAQ (reference sequence). Here the CDR3 reads CASSPSEGQETQYF. CDR3 nucleotide sequence: TGTGCCAGCAGCCCTTCGGAGGGCCAAGAGACCCAGTACTTC. Complete variable domain (other parts from reference TRBV7-9 and TRBJ2-5): DTGVSQNPRHKITKRGQNVTFRCDPISEHNRLYWYRQTLGQGPEFLTYFQNEAQLEKSRLLSDRFSAERPKGSFSTLEIQRTEQGDSAMYLCASSPSEGQETQYFGPGTRLLVL.

This clonotype was detected only a few times. The V and J genes are TRBV12-3 or TRBV12-4 and TRBJ2-4, with TRBD2 matching over 9 bases. Trimming at V came to 6 bases and at J to 1 base, leaving 7 bases not matched to a gene. There are 16 residues in the CDR3. CDR3 sequence (DNA): TGTGCCAGCAGCCCGACTAGCGGATACGCCAAAAACATTCAGTACTTC. It encodes CASSPTSGYAKNIQYF.

The J gene is TRBJ2-1, the V gene TRBV6-2 or TRBV6-3; TRBD2 agrees at 8 bases. The ends lost 6 bases at V and 6 bases at J; junction bases unmatched: 13. This CDR3 comprises 16 residues. Germline CDR1 reads MNHEY; CDR2 reads SVGEGT. CDR3 loop: CASRVTGLAGGNEQFF. CDR3 bases: TGTGCCAGCAGGGTAACCGGACTAGCCGGGGGCAATGAGCAGTTCTTC.

Many counts were recorded for this clonotype. The chain joins TRBV11-2 to TRBJ1-3; weak D call: TRBD1 (6 bases). The CDR3 loop spans 16 amino acids. Germline CDR1 reads SGHAT; CDR2 reads FQNNGV. Trimming removed 7 bases at V and 3 bases at J, with 19 bases between. The CDR3 here is CASTRVGGADGNTIYF. The CDR3 DNA follows: TGTGCCAGCACCAGAGTGGGGGGGGCTGATGGAAACACCATATATTTT.

This clonotype was detected many times. The chain has TRBV6-5 and TRBJ2-7; 8 bases align to TRBD2. CDR3 size: 18 residues. Germline V gives CDR1 MNHEY, CDR2 SVGAGI. V lost 0 bases to trimming and J lost 2 bases; unmatched junction nucleotides: 12. As DNA, the CDR3 is TGTGCCAGCAGTTACTCCGATTTAGCGGGAAGCCTTACCTACGAGCAGTACTTC. Its translation: CASSYSDLAGSLTYEQYF.

This clonotype has ten or more counts. The chain links TRBV7-8 to TRBJ1-1; tentative D call: TRBD1 (5 bases). The CDR3 loop spans 14 amino acids. Per germline, CDR1 SGHVS and CDR2 FQNEAQ. V dropped 5 bases and J dropped 5 bases, with 15 bases sitting between them. Written as DNA, the CDR3 is TGTGCCAGCAGCCCTCACAGGATGTCAACTGAAGCTTTCTTT. Translated: CASSPHRMSTEAFF.

Of note for this clonotype: The germline gene is not matched at one end of the junction; a read error may be the cause. The V gene is TRBV7-8, the J gene TRBJ2-3; 9 bases are a match to TRBD2. The CDR3 has 16 amino acids. The germline V gene encodes CDR1 SGHVS and CDR2 FQNEAQ. CDR3: CASSLVAGTSRDTQYF. The CDR3 DNA sequence: TGTGCCAGCAGCTTAGTCGCCGGGACTAGCAGAGATACGCAGTATTTT.

This clonotype was picked up many times. This rearrangement joins TRBV9 to TRBJ2-1, with unresolved D. The CDR3 has 15 residues. Trimming shortened V by 0 bases and J by 3 bases, and 10 bases separated the two germline ends. Germline CDR1 and CDR2: SGDLS and YYNGEE. This CDR3 is CASSVGAALYNEQFF. The CDR3 DNA sequence: TGTGCCAGCAGCGTAGGGGCAGCCCTCTACAATGAGCAGTTCTTC.

J is TRBJ1-3 and V is TRBV6-1, with 8 bases fitting TRBD1. The germline V gene encodes CDR1 MNHNS and CDR2 SASEGT. Unmatched junction bases numbered 9, after V lost 10 bases and J lost 4 bases. This CDR3 is built from 14 residues. As DNA, the CDR3 is TGTGCCACCGCCCGACAGGGGATAGGAAACACCATATATTTT. It encodes CATARQGIGNTIYF.

The chain has TRBV6-1 and TRBJ1-2, with D unresolved. The CDR3 contains 13 residues. Per germline, CDR1 MNHNS and CDR2 SASEGT. V was shortened by 5 bases and J by 4 bases, with 11 bases between the two germline ends. The CDR3 DNA sequence: TGTGCCAGCAGTCCGCGGAATGGCTATGGCTACACCTTC. This encodes CASSPRNGYGYTF.

The chain employs TRBV28 and TRBJ2-5; D gene ambiguous. The CDR3 is made up of 14 amino acids. With 4 bases removed from V and 5 bases from J, the gap between germline ends came to 14 bases. Per germline, CDR1 MDHEN and CDR2 SYDVKM. The CDR3 reads CASSSPLQAETQYF. CDR3 sequence (DNA): TGTGCCAGCAGTTCCCCTTTGCAGGCGGAGACCCAGTACTTC. Combining the CDR3 with reference TRBV28 and TRBJ2-5 gives the whole variable domain DVKVTQSSRYLVKRTGEKVFLECVQDMDHENMFWYRQDPGLGLRLIYFSYDVKMKEKGDIPEGYSVSREKKERFSLILESASTNQTSMYLCASSSPLQAETQYFGPGTRLLVL.

This clonotype was seen ten or more times. The genes are TRBV2 and TRBJ2-7; 9 bases match TRBD2. Trimming at V came to 8 bases and at J to 2 bases, leaving 7 bases not matched to a gene. Germline CDR1 is SNHLY and CDR2 is FYNNEI. The CDR3 runs to 14 residues. The CDR3 is CASHRAGGPYEQYF. The CDR3 DNA reads TGTGCCAGCCATAGAGCGGGAGGACCCTACGAGCAGTACTTC.

This sequence joins TRBV6-1 and TRBJ1-1; unclear D gene. The V end lost 2 bases, the J end lost 4 bases, and 8 bases lay between the germline ends. CDR1 is MNHNS and CDR2 is SASEGT in the germline V gene. There are 13 residues in the CDR3. The CDR3 loop reads CASSETLSTEAFF. The CDR3 DNA reads as TGTGCCAGCAGTGAAACACTGAGCACTGAAGCTTTCTTT.